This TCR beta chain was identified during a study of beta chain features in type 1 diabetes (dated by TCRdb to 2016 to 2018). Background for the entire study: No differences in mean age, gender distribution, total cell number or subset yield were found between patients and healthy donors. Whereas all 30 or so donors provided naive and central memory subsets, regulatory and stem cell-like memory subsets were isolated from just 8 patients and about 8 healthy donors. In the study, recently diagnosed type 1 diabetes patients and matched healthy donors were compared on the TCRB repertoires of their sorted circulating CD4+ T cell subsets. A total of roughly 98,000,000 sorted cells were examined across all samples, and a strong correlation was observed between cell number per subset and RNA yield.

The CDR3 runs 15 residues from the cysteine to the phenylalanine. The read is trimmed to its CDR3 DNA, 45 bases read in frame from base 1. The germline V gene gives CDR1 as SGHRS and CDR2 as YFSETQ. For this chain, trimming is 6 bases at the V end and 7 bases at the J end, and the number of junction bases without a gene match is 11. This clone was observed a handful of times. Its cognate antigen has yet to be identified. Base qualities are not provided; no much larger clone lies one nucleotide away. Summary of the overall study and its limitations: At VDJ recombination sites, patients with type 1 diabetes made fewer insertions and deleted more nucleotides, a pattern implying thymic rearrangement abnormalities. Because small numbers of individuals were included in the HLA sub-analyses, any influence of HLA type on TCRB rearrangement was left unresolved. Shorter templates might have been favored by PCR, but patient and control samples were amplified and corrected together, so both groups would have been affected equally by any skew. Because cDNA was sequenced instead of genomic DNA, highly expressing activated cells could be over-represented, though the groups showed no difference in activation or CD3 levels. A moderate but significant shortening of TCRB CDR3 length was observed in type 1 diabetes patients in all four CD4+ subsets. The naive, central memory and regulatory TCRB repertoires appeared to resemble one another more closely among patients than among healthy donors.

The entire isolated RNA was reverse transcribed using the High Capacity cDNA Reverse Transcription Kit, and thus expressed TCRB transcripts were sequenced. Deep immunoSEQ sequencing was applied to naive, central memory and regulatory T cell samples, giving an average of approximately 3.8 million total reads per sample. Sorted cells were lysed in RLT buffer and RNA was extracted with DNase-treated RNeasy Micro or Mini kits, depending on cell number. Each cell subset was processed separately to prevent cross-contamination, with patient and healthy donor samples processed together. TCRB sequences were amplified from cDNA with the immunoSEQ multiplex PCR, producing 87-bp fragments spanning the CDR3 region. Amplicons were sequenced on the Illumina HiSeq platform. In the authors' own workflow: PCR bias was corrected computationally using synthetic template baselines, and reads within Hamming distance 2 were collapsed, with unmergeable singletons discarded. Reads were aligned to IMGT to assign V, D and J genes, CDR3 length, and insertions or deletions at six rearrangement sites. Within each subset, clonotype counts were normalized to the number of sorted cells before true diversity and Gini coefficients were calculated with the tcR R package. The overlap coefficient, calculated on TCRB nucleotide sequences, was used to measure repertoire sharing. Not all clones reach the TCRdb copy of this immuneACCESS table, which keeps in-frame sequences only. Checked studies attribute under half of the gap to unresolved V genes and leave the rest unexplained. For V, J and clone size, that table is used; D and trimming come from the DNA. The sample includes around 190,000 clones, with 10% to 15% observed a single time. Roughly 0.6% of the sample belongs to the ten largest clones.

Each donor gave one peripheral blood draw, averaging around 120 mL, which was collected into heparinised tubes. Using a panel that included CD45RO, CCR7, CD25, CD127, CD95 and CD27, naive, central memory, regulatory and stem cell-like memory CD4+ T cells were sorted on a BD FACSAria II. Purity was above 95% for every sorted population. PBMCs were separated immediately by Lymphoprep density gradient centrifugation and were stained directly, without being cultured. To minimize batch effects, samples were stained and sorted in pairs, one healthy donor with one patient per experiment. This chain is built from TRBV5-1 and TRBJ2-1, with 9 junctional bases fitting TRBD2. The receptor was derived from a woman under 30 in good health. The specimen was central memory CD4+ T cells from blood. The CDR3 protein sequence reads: CASNPSGTPGNEQFF. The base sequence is TGCGCCAGCAACCCTAGCGGGACCCCAGGGAATGAGCAGTTCTTC.